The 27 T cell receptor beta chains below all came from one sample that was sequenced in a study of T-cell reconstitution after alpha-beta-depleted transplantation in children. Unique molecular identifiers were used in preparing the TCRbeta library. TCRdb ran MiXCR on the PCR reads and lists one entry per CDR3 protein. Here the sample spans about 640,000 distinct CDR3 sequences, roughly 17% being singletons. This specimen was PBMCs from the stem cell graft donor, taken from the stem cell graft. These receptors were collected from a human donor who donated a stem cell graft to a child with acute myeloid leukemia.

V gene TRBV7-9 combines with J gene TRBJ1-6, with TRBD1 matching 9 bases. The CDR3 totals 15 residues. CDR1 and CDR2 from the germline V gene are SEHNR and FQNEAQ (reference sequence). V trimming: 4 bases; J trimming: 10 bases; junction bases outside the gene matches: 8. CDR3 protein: CASSSVTGGDSPLHF. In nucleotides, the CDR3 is TGTGCCAGCAGCTCGGTAACAGGGGGCGACTCACCCCTCCACTTT.

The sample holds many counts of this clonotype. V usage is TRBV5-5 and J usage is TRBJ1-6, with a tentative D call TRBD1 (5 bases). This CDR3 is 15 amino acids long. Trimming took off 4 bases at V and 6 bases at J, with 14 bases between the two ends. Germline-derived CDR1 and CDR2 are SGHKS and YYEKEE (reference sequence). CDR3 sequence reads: CASSLTGPINSPLHF. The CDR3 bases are TGTGCCAGCAGCCTGACGGGACCGATTAATTCACCCCTCCACTTT.

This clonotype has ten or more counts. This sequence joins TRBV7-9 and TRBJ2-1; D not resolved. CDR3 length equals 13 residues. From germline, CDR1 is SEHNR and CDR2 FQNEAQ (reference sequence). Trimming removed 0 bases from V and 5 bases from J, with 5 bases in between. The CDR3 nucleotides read TGTGCCAGCAGCTTAGCTTTCGACAATGAGCAGTTCTTC. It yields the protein CASSLAFDNEQFF.

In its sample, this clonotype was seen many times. CDR3 in DNA: TGTGCCAGCAGTCCCGGGACCCGAACTGAAGCTTTCTTT. Its translation: CASSPGTRTEAFF. The chain has TRBV6-4 and TRBJ1-1, with a weak D call TRBD1 (5 bases). Germline V CDR1 and CDR2: MRHNA, SNTAGT. This CDR3 is built from 13 residues. The V and J ends lost 5 bases and 5 bases respectively, with 12 bases between them.

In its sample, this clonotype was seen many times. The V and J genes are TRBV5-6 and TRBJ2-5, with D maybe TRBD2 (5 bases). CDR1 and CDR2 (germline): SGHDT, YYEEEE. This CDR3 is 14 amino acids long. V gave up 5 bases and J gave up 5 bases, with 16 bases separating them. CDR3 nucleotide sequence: TGTGCCAGCAGTCCCGCCGGGGATAGGGAGACCCAGTACTTC. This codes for CASSPAGDRETQYF.

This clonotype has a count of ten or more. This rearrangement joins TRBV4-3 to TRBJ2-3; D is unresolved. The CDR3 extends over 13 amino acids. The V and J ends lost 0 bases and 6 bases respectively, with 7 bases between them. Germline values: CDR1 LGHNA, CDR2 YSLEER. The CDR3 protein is CASSQDSWDTQYF. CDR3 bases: TGCGCCAGCAGCCAAGATAGTTGGGATACGCAGTATTTT.

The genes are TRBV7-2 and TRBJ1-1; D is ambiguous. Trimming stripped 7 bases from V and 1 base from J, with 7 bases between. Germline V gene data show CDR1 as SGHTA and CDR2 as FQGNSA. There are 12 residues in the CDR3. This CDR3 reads CASNNTNTEAFF. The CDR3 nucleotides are TGTGCCAGCAACAACACGAACACTGAAGCTTTCTTT. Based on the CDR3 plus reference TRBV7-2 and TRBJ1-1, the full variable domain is GAGVSQSPSNKVTEKGKDVELRCDPISGHTALYWYRQSLGQGLEFLIYFQGNSAPDKSGLPSDRFSAERTGGSVSTLTIQRTQQEDSAVYLCASNNTNTEAFFGQGTRLTVV.

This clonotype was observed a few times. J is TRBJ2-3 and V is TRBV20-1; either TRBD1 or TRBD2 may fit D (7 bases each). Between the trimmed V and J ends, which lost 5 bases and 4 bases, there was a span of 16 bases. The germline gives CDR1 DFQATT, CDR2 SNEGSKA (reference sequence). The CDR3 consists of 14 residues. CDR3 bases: TGCAGTGCTGAAACAGGGGCGGGGGCAGATACGCAGTATTTT. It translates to CSAETGAGADTQYF.

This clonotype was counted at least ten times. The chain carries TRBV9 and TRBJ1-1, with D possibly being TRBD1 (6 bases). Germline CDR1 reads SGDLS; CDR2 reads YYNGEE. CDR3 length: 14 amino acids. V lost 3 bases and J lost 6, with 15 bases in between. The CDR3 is CASSGTVSVSEAFF. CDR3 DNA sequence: TGTGCCAGCAGCGGGACAGTTTCCGTCTCTGAAGCTTTCTTT.

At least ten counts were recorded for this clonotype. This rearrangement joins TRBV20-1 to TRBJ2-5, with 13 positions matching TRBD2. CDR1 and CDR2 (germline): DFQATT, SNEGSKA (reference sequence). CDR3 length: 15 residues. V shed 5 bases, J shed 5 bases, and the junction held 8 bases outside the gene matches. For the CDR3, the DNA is TGCAGTGCTCCACTAGCGACTAGCGGGGGGGAGACCCAGTACTTC. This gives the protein CSAPLATSGGETQYF.

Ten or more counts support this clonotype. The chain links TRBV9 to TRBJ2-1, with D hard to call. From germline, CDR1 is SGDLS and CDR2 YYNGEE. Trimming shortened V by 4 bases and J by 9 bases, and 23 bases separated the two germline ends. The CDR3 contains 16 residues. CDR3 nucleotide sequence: TGTGCCAGCAGCCCATCGTTCCGGCTCGGTAGCCTTGAGCAGTTCTTC. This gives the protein CASSPSFRLGSLEQFF.

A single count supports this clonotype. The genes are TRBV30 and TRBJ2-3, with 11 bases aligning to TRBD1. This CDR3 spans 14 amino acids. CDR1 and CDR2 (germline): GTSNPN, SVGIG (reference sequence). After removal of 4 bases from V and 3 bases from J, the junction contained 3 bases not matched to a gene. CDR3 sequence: CAWTDRGLTDTQYF. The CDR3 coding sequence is TGTGCCTGGACGGACAGGGGGCTTACAGATACGCAGTATTTT.

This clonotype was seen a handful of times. The CDR3 loop is CASSLYEYDEQFF. CDR3 sequence (DNA): TGTGCCAGCAGCTTATACGAATATGATGAGCAGTTCTTC. This sequence joins TRBV7-9 and TRBJ2-1, with no clear D. This CDR3 is 13 amino acids long. Germline V gene data show CDR1 as SEHNR and CDR2 as FQNEAQ (reference sequence). V was clipped by 2 bases and J by 8 bases, with 10 bases between them.

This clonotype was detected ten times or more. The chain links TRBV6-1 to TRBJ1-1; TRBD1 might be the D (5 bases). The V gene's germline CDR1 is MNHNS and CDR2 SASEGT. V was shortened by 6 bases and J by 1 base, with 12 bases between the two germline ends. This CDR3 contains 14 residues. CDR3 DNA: TGTGCCAGCAGACGCTTTACAGGGAACACTGAAGCTTTCTTT. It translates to CASRRFTGNTEAFF.

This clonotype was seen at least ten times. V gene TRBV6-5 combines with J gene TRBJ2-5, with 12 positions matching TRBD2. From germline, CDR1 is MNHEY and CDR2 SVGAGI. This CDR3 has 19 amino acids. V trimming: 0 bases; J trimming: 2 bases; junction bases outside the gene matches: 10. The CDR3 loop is CASSYSSSGGATGQETQYF. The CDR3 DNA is TGTGCCAGCAGTTACTCCTCTAGCGGGGGGGCCACTGGGCAAGAGACCCAGTACTTC.

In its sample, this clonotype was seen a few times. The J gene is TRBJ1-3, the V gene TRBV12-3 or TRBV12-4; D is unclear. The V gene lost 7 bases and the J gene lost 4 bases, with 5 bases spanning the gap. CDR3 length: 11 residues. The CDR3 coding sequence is TGTGCCAGCAACACCGGAAACACCATATATTTT. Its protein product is CASNTGNTIYF.

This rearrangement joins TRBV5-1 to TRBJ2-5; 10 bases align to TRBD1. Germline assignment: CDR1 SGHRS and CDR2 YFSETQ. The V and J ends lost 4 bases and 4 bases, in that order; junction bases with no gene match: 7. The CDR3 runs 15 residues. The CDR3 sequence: CASSLDRGLRETQYF. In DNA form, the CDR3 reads TGCGCCAGCAGCCTTGACAGGGGGCTGAGAGAGACCCAGTACTTC. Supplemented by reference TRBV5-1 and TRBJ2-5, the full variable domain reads KAGVTQTPRYLIKTRGQQVTLSCSPISGHRSVSWYQQTPGQGLQFLFEYFSETQRNKGNFPGRFSGRQFSNSRSEMNVSTLELGDSALYLCASSLDRGLRETQYFGPGTRLLVL.

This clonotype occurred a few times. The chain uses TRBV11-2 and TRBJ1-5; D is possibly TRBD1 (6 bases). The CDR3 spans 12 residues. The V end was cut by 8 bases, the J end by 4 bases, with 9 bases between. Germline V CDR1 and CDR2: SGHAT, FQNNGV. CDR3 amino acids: CASGGLNQPQHF. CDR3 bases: TGTGCCAGCGGGGGGCTGAATCAGCCCCAGCATTTT.

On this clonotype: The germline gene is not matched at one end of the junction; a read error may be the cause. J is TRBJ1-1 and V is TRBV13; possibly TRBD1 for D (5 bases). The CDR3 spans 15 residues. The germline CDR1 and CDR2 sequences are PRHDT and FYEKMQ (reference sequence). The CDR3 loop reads CASSLRTKMNTDAFF. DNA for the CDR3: TGTGCCAGCAGCTTACGGACAAAGATGAACACTGACGCTTTCTTT. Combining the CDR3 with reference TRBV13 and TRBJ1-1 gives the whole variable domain AAGVIQSPRHLIKEKRETATLKCYPIPRHDTVYWYQQGPGQDPQFLISFYEKMQSDKGSIPDRFSAQQFSDYHSELNMSSLELGDSALYFCASSLRTKMNTDAFFGQGTRLTVV.

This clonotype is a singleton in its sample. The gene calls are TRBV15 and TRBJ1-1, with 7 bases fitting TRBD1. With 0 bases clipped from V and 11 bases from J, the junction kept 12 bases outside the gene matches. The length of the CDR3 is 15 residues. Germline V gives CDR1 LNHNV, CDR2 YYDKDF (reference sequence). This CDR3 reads CATSRDLVPGQRAFF. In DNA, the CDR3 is TGTGCCACCAGCAGAGATCTTGTCCCGGGACAGCGGGCTTTCTTT.

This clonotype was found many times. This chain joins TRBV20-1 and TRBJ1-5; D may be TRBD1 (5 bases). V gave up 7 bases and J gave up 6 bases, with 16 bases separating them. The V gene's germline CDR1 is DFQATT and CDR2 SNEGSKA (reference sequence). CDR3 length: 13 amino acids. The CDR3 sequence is CSVFSGTGQPQHF. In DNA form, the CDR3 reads TGCAGTGTTTTCTCGGGGACCGGTCAGCCCCAGCATTTT.

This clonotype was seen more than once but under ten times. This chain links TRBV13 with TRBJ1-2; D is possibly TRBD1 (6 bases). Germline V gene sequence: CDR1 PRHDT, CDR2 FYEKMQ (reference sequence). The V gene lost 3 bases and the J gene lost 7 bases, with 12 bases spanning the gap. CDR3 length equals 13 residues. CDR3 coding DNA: TGTGCCAGCAGCTTCGGCAGGGGTTCTGGCTACACCTTC. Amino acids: CASSFGRGSGYTF.

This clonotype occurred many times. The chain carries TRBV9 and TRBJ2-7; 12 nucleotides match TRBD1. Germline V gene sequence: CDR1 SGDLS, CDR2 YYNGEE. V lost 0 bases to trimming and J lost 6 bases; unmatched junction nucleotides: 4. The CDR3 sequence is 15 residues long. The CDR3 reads CASSVEGDRGLEQYF. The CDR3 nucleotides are TGTGCCAGCAGCGTAGAAGGGGACAGGGGGCTCGAGCAGTACTTC.

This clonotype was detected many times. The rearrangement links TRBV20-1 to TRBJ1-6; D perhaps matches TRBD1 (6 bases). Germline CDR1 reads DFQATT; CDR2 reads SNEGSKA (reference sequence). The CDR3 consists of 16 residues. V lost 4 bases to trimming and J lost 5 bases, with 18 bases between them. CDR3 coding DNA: TGCAGTGCTAAACCGCAGGGGAGTTTTCATAATTCACCCCTCCACTTT. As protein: CSAKPQGSFHNSPLHF.

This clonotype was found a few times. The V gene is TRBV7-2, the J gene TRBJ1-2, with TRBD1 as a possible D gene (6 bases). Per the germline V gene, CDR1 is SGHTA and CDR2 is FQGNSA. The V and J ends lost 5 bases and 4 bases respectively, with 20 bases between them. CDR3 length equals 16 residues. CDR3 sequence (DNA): TGTGCCAGCAGCCGAGAACGGGGGCGCGGAGGCTATGGCTACACCTTC. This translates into CASSRERGRGGYGYTF. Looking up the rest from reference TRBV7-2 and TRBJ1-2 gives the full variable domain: GAGVSQSPSNKVTEKGKDVELRCDPISGHTALYWYRQSLGQGLEFLIYFQGNSAPDKSGLPSDRFSAERTGGSVSTLTIQRTQQEDSAVYLCASSRERGRGGYGYTFGSGTRLTVV.

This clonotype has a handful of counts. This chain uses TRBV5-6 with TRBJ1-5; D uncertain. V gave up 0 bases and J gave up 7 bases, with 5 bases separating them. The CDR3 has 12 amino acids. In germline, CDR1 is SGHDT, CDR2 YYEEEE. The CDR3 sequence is CASSLGKQPQHF. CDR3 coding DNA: TGTGCCAGCAGCTTGGGTAAACAGCCCCAGCATTTT.

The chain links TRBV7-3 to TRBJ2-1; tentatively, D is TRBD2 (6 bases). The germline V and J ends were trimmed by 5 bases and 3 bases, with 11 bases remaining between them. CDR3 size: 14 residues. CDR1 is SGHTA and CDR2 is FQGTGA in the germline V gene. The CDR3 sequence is CASSPGLNYNEQFF. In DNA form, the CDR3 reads TGTGCCAGCAGCCCGGGACTTAACTACAATGAGCAGTTCTTC.